Following are 27 T cell receptor beta chains from one sample sequenced in a study of T cell clonality in common variable immunodeficiency (dated by TCRdb to between 2015 and 2017). Receptor libraries were prepared by the immunoSEQ multiplex PCR assay. TCRdb took this table from immuneACCESS and kept in-frame rearrangements with V and J called. Such tables lack part of the clones; where checked against another copy, unresolved V genes explain under half of the gap, and the rest is unexplained. The sample has 55,000 or so clones on record, with no singletons. The ten most abundant clones make up about 0.9% of the sample. The source material was peripheral blood mononuclear cells. These receptors were taken from a person aged 18 to 70 in good health.

This clone came up many times. The sequenced fragment ends 3 residues before the CDR3 boundary, so the rest is inferred from the germline J gene. The chain employs TRBV30 and TRBJ2-3, with D tentatively TRBD2 (6 bases). Germline assignment: CDR1 GTSNPN and CDR2 SVGIG (reference sequence). The CDR3 covers 14 residues. This chain's CDR3 is CAWSVSRDLETQYF. CDR3 bases read: TGTGCCTGGAGTGTCTCGCGGGATTTGGAGACG.

In its sample, this clone was seen many times. The observed sequence ends 3 residues before the CDR3 terminus, with the missing tail filled in from the germline J gene. The chain recombines TRBV7-9 with TRBJ2-4; 7 bases match TRBD1. There are 14 residues in the CDR3. After removal of 5 bases from V and 5 bases from J, the junction contained 6 bases not matched to a gene. CDR1 and CDR2 (germline): SEHNR, FQNEAQ (reference sequence). This CDR3 reads CASSAGTEQNIQYF. The CDR3 DNA, read in part, is TGTGCCAGCAGCGCCGGGACAGAACAAAACATT.

This clone was seen ten or more times. The CDR3 end lies 3 residues beyond the end of the read and is filled in from the germline J gene. This sequence joins TRBV30 and TRBJ2-7; TRBD1 is a possible D gene (6 bases). V dropped 2 bases and J dropped 2 bases, with 10 bases sitting between them. The CDR3 contains 13 residues. Germline V gene lookup returns CDR1 GTSNPN and CDR2 SVGIG (reference sequence). CDR3 DNA (partial): TGTGCCTGGAGTCGGGACAATACCTACGAG. Translated, it gives CAWSRDNTYE. The whole CDR3 region reads CAWSRDNTYEQYF.

This clone was seen only a few times. The observed sequence ends 3 residues before the CDR3 terminus, with the missing tail filled in from the germline J gene. The rearrangement links TRBV18 to TRBJ1-1; D not resolved. V was pared by 4 bases and J by 7 bases, with 16 bases between. Per germline, CDR1 KGHSH and CDR2 LQKENI. The CDR3 extends over 14 amino acids. The CDR3 loop reads CASSLDRPAGEAFF. The CDR3 DNA, read in part, is TGTGCCAGCTCACTCGACCGACCGGCGGGTGAA.

This clone was counted ten times or more. The CDR3 is cut off 3 residues early in the read; its end comes from the germline J gene. V gene TRBV13 combines with J gene TRBJ2-2; no clear D. The CDR3 extends over 12 amino acids. From germline, CDR1 is PRHDT and CDR2 FYEKMQ (reference sequence). CDR3 DNA, as far as it was read: TGTGCCAGCAGCTCACCTAACGAAAAG. This codes for CASSSPNEK. The CDR3 in its entirety is CASSSPNEKLFF.

With regard to this clone: The read gets to within 3 residues of the CDR3 end, and the germline J gene fills in the rest. The chain has TRBV19 and TRBJ1-2; D gene ambiguous. Germline-derived CDR1 and CDR2 are LNHDA and SQIVND (reference sequence). The length of the CDR3 is 15 residues. CDR3 bases read: TGTGCCAGTAGTCTTGGTCTAGCAAGCACAGATACC. Its translation: CASSLGLASTDT. The entire CDR3 is CASSLGLASTDTYTF.

This clone appeared many times. The CDR3 goes on 3 residues after the read ends, and that part is filled in from the germline J gene. The rearrangement uses TRBV7-2 and TRBJ1-5; D remains ambiguous. V lost 1 base and J lost 1, with 2 bases in between. The length of the CDR3 is 13 residues. The V gene's germline CDR1 is SGHTA and CDR2 FQGNSA. The DNA read from the CDR3 is TGTGCCAGCAGCTTAGTAAGCAATCAGCCC. Its translation: CASSLVSNQP. Given in full, the CDR3 is CASSLVSNQPQHF.

This clone has ten or more counts. The CDR3 end lies 3 residues beyond the end of the read and is filled in from the germline J gene. The chain has TRBV19 and TRBJ1-1, with 7 bases lining up with TRBD1. The CDR3 is 16 amino acids. V dropped 5 bases and J dropped 4; count of bases not matched to a gene: 13. Germline assignment: CDR1 LNHDA and CDR2 SQIVND (reference sequence). CDR3: CASSVWTGRSGTEAFF. CDR3 DNA (partial): TGTGCCAGTAGTGTCTGGACAGGTCGTTCGGGCACTGAA.

The table lists this clone with many counts. The missing CDR3 end, 3 residues past where the read stops, is filled in from the germline J gene. The chain carries TRBV5-1 and TRBJ1-1, with a tentative D call TRBD1 (5 bases). V lost 4 bases and J lost 4, with 23 bases in between. Germline V gives CDR1 SGHRS, CDR2 YFSETQ. CDR3 length equals 17 residues. CDR3 amino acids: CASSRRDSGMRSTEAFF. The DNA read from the CDR3 is TGCGCCAGCAGCCGCCGGGACTCTGGGATGAGGAGCACTGAA. The full variable domain, in which reference TRBV5-1 and TRBJ1-1 provide the parts outside the CDR3, is KAGVTQTPRYLIKTRGQQVTLSCSPISGHRSVSWYQQTPGQGLQFLFEYFSETQRNKGNFPGRFSGRQFSNSRSEMNVSTLELGDSALYLCASSRRDSGMRSTEAFFGQGTRLTVV.

This clone was seen at least ten times. The read comes to an end 3 residues before the CDR3 does, leaving the germline J gene to fill in the end. The rearrangement links TRBV5-1 to TRBJ1-5; 9 nucleotides agree with TRBD1. V was clipped by 4 bases and J by 6 bases; unmatched bases: 5. Germline V gene sequence: CDR1 SGHRS, CDR2 YFSETQ. This CDR3 region has 14 residues. The CDR3 region is CASSKDRGGQPQHF. The DNA read from the CDR3 is TGCGCCAGCAGCAAGGACAGGGGAGGTCAGCCC.

This clone has at least ten counts. The DNA ends 3 residues before the CDR3 does, and the rest of the CDR3 is filled in from the germline J gene. The chain carries TRBV2 and TRBJ1-6, with unresolved D. Trimming took 8 bases from V and 7 from J, leaving 18 bases between them. Germline V gene lookup returns CDR1 SNHLY and CDR2 FYNNEI. This CDR3 contains 15 residues. CDR3 protein: CASGSGRVLNSPLHF. The DNA read from the CDR3 is TGTGCCAGCGGGTCAGGAAGAGTGTTAAATTCACCC.

This clone was counted many times. The read halts 3 residues ahead of the CDR3 end, with the missing end drawn from the germline J gene. The chain has TRBV23-1 and TRBJ2-1; D might be TRBD1 (6 bases). TRBV23-1 is treated as an ORF (open reading frame) with a function not yet certain. V was clipped by 2 bases and J by 3 bases, with 17 bases between them. This CDR3 has 17 residues. CDR3 DNA (partial): TGCGCCAGCAGTCAAAGGGGGTCTTGTCGGAGCTACAATGAG. This sequence encodes CASSQRGSCRSYNE. From start to end, the CDR3 is CASSQRGSCRSYNEQFF.

This clone has only a few counts. The read finishes 3 residues shy of the CDR3 end, and the germline J gene is used to complete it. The V call is TRBV5-4, the J call TRBJ2-5; 10 bases are shared with TRBD2. The ends lost 0 bases at V and 3 bases at J; junction bases unmatched: 2. The CDR3 has 15 amino acids. Germline CDR1 and CDR2: SGHNT and YYREEE (reference sequence). CDR3 bases read: TGTGCCAGCAGCTTGGGGACTAGCGGAAAAGAGACC. As protein: CASSLGTSGKET. From start to end, the CDR3 is CASSLGTSGKETQYF.

This clone was picked up many times. The read finishes 3 residues shy of the CDR3 end, and the germline J gene is used to complete it. V gene TRBV9 combines with J gene TRBJ1-6; weak D call: TRBD1 (5 bases). V was cut by 2 bases and J by 10 bases, with 13 bases left in between. Germline lookup yields CDR1 SGDLS and CDR2 YYNGEE. The CDR3 extends over 14 amino acids. The CDR3 region is CASSVGSGRSPLHF. CDR3 bases read: TGTGCCAGCAGCGTGGGATCAGGGAGATCACCC.

At least ten counts were recorded for this clone. From the germline J gene comes the end of the CDR3, since the read stops 3 residues before it. The V gene is TRBV12-3 or TRBV12-4, the J gene TRBJ2-7; TRBD2 matches 14 bases. The V and J ends lost 5 bases and 6 bases, in that order; junction bases with no gene match: 3. There are 14 residues in the CDR3. CDR3 DNA, as far as it was read: TGTGCCAGCAGTGACGGACTAGCGGGAGGCGAG. Its protein is CASSDGLAGGE. The complete CDR3 protein is CASSDGLAGGEQYF.

This clone has more than one count but fewer than ten. The read ends 3 residues early relative to the CDR3; the germline J gene fills the gap. The chain uses TRBV7-9 and TRBJ2-3; D may correspond to TRBD1 or TRBD2 (5 bases each). From germline, CDR1 is SEHNR and CDR2 FQNEAQ (reference sequence). The CDR3 sequence is 12 residues long. The CDR3 spells CGGASFTDTQYF. Incomplete CDR3 DNA: TGTGGAGGGGCATCTTTCACAGATACG.

On this clone: The sequence runs out 3 residues before the end of the CDR3; the remainder is reconstructed from the germline J gene. The V and J genes are TRBV19 and TRBJ2-4; no clear D gene. The CDR3 sequence is 14 residues long. The germline V gene has CDR1 LNHDA and CDR2 SQIVND (reference sequence). Here the CDR3 reads CASNPKSPPYGQYF. Partial CDR3 DNA: TGTGCCAGTAATCCTAAGTCTCCCCCCTATGGT.

This clone was observed many times. The sequenced fragment ends 3 residues before the CDR3 boundary, so the rest is inferred from the germline J gene. The chain is built from TRBV5-6 and TRBJ2-5; D is undetermined. This CDR3 region has 14 residues. Germline CDR1 reads SGHDT; CDR2 reads YYEEEE. V lost 2 bases and J 1 base, leaving 9 bases between the germline ends. The CDR3 is CASSFLRSQETQYF. The DNA read from the CDR3 is TGTGCCAGCAGCTTTCTGAGGTCCCAAGAGACC.

This clone was picked up many times. The read ends 3 residues early relative to the CDR3; the germline J gene fills the gap. J is TRBJ1-6 and V is TRBV2; TRBD1 is a possible D gene (6 bases). Germline-derived CDR1 and CDR2 are SNHLY and FYNNEI. The V and J ends lost 11 bases and 6 bases respectively, with 14 bases between them. This CDR3 is 13 amino acids long. The DNA read from the CDR3 is TGTGCCTGTGCAACAGGGCCTAATTCACCC. Protein product: CACATGPNSP. The whole CDR3 reads CACATGPNSPLHF.

This clone showed up many times. The sequenced fragment ends 3 residues before the CDR3 boundary, so the rest is inferred from the germline J gene. The gene calls are TRBV19 and TRBJ1-1; TRBD1 agrees at 9 bases. This CDR3 spans 16 amino acids. Germline CDR1 reads LNHDA; CDR2 reads SQIVND (reference sequence). With V trimmed by 5 bases and J by 4 bases, 11 bases remained unmatched. The covered CDR3 bases are TGTGCCAGTAGTCCTGGGACAGGGCCAAAAGGCACTGAA. Translation: CASSPGTGPKGTE. The full CDR3 sequence reads CASSPGTGPKGTEAFF.

In this sample, this clone turned up many times. Sequencing ends 3 residues short of the CDR3 end; the germline J gene provides the rest. This chain connects TRBV19 to TRBJ1-1; D possibly corresponds to TRBD1 (5 bases). The CDR3 totals 14 residues. The V end lost 8 bases, the J end lost 5 bases, and 18 bases lay between the germline ends. The germline V gene has CDR1 LNHDA and CDR2 SQIVND (reference sequence). CDR3 sequence: CASSPSGGYTEAFF. The DNA read from the CDR3 is TGTGCCAGTTCCCCCAGCGGGGGATATACTGAA.

To note about this clone: The CDR3 end falls 3 residues outside the read, so it is completed with the germline J gene. The V gene is TRBV6-2 or TRBV6-3, the J gene TRBJ1-1, with 8 bases lining up with TRBD1. Germline V gene data show CDR1 as MNHEY and CDR2 as SVGEGT. V was clipped by 4 bases and J by 3 bases; unmatched bases: 1. There are 13 residues in the CDR3. The chain's CDR3 is CASSLTGDTEAFF. The sequenced part of the CDR3 DNA is TGTGCCAGCAGTTTGACAGGGGACACTGAA.

The table lists this clone with many counts. The same CDR3 also results from other DNA sequences found in this sample. The CDR3 region is CASRRGLRETGNTIYF. The part of the CDR3 DNA that was read is TGCGCCAGCAGAAGGGGTTTGAGGGAAACTGGAAACACC. This chain links TRBV5-1 with TRBJ1-3, with D possibly being TRBD1 (5 bases). The read falls 3 residues short of the CDR3 end, and the missing part is taken from the germline J gene. The CDR3 extends over 16 amino acids. CDR1 SGHRS and CDR2 YFSETQ come from the germline V gene. V was clipped by 5 bases and J by 2 bases, with 17 bases between them. The complete variable domain, with remaining parts taken from reference TRBV5-1 and TRBJ1-3, reads KAGVTQTPRYLIKTRGQQVTLSCSPISGHRSVSWYQQTPGQGLQFLFEYFSETQRNKGNFPGRFSGRQFSNSRSEMNVSTLELGDSALYLCASRRGLRETGNTIYFGEGSWLTVV.

With respect to this clone: This likely traces to a read error, being one base from a far larger clone. The CDR3 end falls 3 residues outside the read, so it is completed with the germline J gene. V gene TRBV7-3 combines with J gene TRBJ2-5, with 7 bases that match TRBD2. Germline V CDR1 and CDR2: SGHTA, FQGTGA. Trimming took 2 bases from V and 1 from J; bases not matched to a gene: 7. The CDR3 runs 16 residues. Partial CDR3 DNA: TGTGCCAGCAGCTTATCTGCGGGAGCGGTCCAAGAGACC. Translated: CASSLSAGAVQET. In full, the CDR3 reads CASSLSAGAVQETQYF.

There are a few counts of this clone. The read finishes 3 residues shy of the CDR3 end, and the germline J gene is used to complete it. The chain combines TRBV19 with TRBJ1-1, with D unclear. CDR3 length: 14 residues. Germline V lookup: CDR1 LNHDA, CDR2 SQIVND (reference sequence). CDR3 amino acids: CASTRTSGGDEAFF. The sequenced CDR3 bases are TGTGCCAGTACCAGGACTAGCGGTGGGGATGAG.

This clone was detected ten times or more. The read terminates 3 residues before the CDR3 end, so the remaining end is supplied by the germline J gene. The J gene is TRBJ2-2, the V gene TRBV5-1; 7 positions match TRBD1. The CDR3 covers 17 residues. Germline assignment: CDR1 SGHRS and CDR2 YFSETQ. The sequenced part of the CDR3 DNA is TGCGCCAGCAGCGGGAAGGAACAGGGGATTGGTAATGAAAAG. Encoded protein: CASSGKEQGIGNEK. The complete CDR3 sequence is CASSGKEQGIGNEKLFF.

Concerning this clone itself: The read gets to within 3 residues of the CDR3 end, and the germline J gene fills in the rest. The rearrangement joins TRBV19 to TRBJ2-1, with TRBD2 matching over 8 bases. This CDR3 contains 15 residues. Germline-derived CDR1 and CDR2 are LNHDA and SQIVND (reference sequence). Trimming cost V 4 bases and J 8 bases; bases outside gene matches: 10. CDR3 bases read: TGTGCCAGTAGTACCCGTAGCGGGATGAGGGATGAG. This gives the protein CASSTRSGMRDE. The whole CDR3 is CASSTRSGMRDEQFF. The variable domain in full, completed from reference TRBV19 and TRBJ2-1, reads DGGITQSPKYLFRKEGQNVTLSCEQNLNHDAMYWYRQDPGQGLRLIYYSQIVNDFQKGDIAEGYSVSREKKESFPLTVTSAQKNPTAFYLCASSTRSGMRDEQFFGPGTRLTVL.